This T cell receptor beta chain was identified during a study of blood T cell repertoires in COVID-19. The overall study: The United States, Italy and Spain supplied acute and convalescent COVID-19 samples. The analysed material was cDNA or gDNA that came from T cells, B-cell-depleted T cells, or PBMCs.

Patients at the Seattle site were enrolled during active infection and followed longitudinally. Germline V CDR1 and CDR2: SGHRS, YFSETQ. The CDR3 runs 15 residues. The germline V and J ends were trimmed by 0 bases and 4 bases, with 13 bases remaining between them. Original analysis: Quantification of nucleated cells was approximated via reference gene primer amplification. Using immunoSEQ multiplex PCR, the repertoire was profiled, and TCRdb retains in-frame clones only, with some absent. Clone size and the V and J calls come from that table; the DNA yielded D and trimming. The sample consists of about 530,000 clones, about 89% of them appearing once.

The chain joins TRBV5-1 to TRBJ1-1; D is ambiguous. The sequence was collected from a woman between 45 and 65 years old with COVID-19, enrolled during active disease. Specimen: peripheral blood. The CDR3 DNA is TGCGCCAGCAGCTTGGGCCCTGATGGAGGCACTGAAGCTTTCTTT. It is translated as CASSLGPDGGTEAFF.